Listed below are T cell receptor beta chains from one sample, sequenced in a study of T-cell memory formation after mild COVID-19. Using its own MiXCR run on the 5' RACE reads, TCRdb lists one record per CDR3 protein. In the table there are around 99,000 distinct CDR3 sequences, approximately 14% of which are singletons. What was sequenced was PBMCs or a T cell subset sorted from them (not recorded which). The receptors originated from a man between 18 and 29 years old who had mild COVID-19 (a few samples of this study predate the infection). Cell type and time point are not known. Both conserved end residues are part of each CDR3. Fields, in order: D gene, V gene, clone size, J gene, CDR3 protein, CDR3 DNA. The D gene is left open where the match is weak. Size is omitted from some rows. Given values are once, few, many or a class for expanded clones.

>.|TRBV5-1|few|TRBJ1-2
CASSWRSVANYGYTF
TGCGCCAGCAGTTGGCGGTCTGTTGCTAACTATGGCTACACCTTC
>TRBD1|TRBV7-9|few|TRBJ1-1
CASRPQGRNTEAFF
TGTGCCAGCAGGCCACAGGGGAGGAACACTGAAGCTTTCTTT
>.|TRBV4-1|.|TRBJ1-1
CASSQRGSWGTEAFF
TGCGCCAGCAGCCAAAGGGGAAGTTGGGGGACTGAAGCTTTCTTT
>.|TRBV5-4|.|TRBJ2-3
CASTSEGLTQYF
TGTGCCAGCACCTCGGAGGGCCTAACGCAGTATTTT
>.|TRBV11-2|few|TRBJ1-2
CASSLTAPYGYTF
TGTGCCAGCAGCTTGACAGCTCCTTATGGCTACACCTTC
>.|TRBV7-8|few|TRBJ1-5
CASSKGSGSNQPQHF
TGTGCCAGCAGCAAGGGATCGGGGTCAAATCAGCCCCAGCATTTT
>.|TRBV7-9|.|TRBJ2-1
CASSKPPRDHPWGEQFF
TGTGCCAGCAGCAAACCTCCCCGGGACCACCCTTGGGGTGAGCAGTTCTTC
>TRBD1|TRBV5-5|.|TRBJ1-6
CASSLRQGISNSPLHF
TGTGCCAGCAGCTTGAGACAGGGGATAAGTAATTCACCCCTCCACTTT
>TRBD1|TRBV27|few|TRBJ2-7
CASSLSTGQGAYEQYF
TGTGCCAGCAGTTTATCAACCGGACAGGGCGCCTACGAGCAGTACTTC
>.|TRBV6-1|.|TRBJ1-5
CASSEPGGNQPQHF
TGTGCCAGCAGTGAACCGGGGGGCAATCAGCCCCAGCATTTT
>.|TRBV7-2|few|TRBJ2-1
CASSFWVEQFF
TGTGCCAGCAGCTTTTGGGTAGAGCAGTTCTTC
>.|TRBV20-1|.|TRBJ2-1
CSAEANGNEQFF
TGCAGTGCTGAGGCCAACGGGAATGAGCAGTTCTTC
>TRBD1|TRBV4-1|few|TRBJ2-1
CASSLRTGRMRNEQFF
TGCGCCAGCAGCCTACGGACAGGGCGAATGAGGAATGAGCAGTTCTTC
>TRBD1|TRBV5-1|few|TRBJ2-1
CASSLSGQGAGEQFF
TGCGCCAGCAGCTTGTCGGGACAGGGGGCCGGGGAGCAGTTCTTC
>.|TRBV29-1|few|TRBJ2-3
CSVDRTVTDTQYF
TGCAGCGTTGATAGGACTGTCACAGATACGCAGTATTTT
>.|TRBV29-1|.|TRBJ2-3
CSVEDQARDTDTQYF
TGCAGCGTTGAAGATCAGGCCAGAGACACAGATACGCAGTATTTT
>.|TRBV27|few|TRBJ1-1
CASTVDSQGYTEAFF
TGTGCCAGCACCGTCGACTCACAGGGTTACACTGAAGCTTTCTTT
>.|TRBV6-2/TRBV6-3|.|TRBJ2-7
CASSSPRGLDEQYF
TGTGCCAGCAGTTCGCCGCGAGGGTTGGACGAGCAGTACTTC
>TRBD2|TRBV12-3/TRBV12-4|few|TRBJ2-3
CASSFRLAPDTQYF
TGTGCCAGCAGTTTCCGACTAGCTCCAGATACGCAGTATTTT
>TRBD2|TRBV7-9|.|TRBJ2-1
CASSPNSGVGNEQFF
TGTGCCAGCAGCCCAAATAGCGGGGTGGGCAATGAGCAGTTCTTC
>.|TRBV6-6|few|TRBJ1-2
CASSYSQDSPSGGYTF
TGTGCCAGCAGTTACTCTCAGGACTCACCCTCGGGTGGCTACACCTTC
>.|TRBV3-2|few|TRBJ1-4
CASSQDLGAAANEKLFF
TGTGCCAGCAGCCAAGATTTGGGGGCCGCCGCTAATGAAAAACTGTTTTTT
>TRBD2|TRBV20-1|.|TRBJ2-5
CSAVESSGGRWAQYF
TGCAGTGCGGTAGAATCTAGCGGGGGACGATGGGCCCAGTACTTC
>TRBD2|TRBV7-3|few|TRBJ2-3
CASSSLLAGVGTDTQYF
TGTGCCAGCAGCTCCCTGTTAGCGGGGGTCGGAACAGATACGCAGTATTTT
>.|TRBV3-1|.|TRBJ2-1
CASSPTLREGYYNEQFF
TGTGCCAGCAGCCCCACCTTGCGCGAGGGATACTACAATGAGCAGTTCTTC
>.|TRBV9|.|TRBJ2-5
CASSPGTTETQYF
TGTGCCAGCAGTCCCGGGACCACGGAGACCCAGTACTTC
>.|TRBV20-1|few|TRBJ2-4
CSAEQENSNIQYF
TGCAGTGCTGAACAGGAGAACTCAAACATTCAGTACTTC
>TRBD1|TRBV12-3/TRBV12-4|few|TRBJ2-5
CASSWDRAPETQYF
TGTGCCAGCAGCTGGGACAGGGCCCCAGAGACCCAGTACTTC
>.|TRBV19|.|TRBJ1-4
CATKGSGLFF
TGTGCCACCAAAGGATCTGGGCTGTTTTTT
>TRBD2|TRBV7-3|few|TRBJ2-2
CASRDTAGGPGELFF
TGTGCCAGCAGGGACACGGCGGGGGGCCCGGGGGAGCTGTTTTTT
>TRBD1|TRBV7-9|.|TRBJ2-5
CASSLEGGAKETQYF
TGTGCCAGCAGCTTAGAAGGGGGCGCGAAAGAGACCCAGTACTTC
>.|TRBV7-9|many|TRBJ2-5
CASSFIARWETQYF
TGTGCCAGCAGCTTTATTGCTAGGTGGGAGACCCAGTACTTC
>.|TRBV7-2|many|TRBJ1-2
CASSLVTAANYGYTF
TGTGCCAGCAGCTTAGTGACCGCTGCTAACTATGGCTACACCTTC
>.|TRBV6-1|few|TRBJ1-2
CASSLRDNPWYGYTF
TGTGCCAGCAGTCTACGGGACAATCCTTGGTATGGCTACACCTTC
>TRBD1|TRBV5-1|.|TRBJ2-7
CASSLRTGREYLPYEQYF
TGCGCCAGCAGCTTGAGGACAGGGAGAGAATATCTCCCCTACGAGCAGTACTTC
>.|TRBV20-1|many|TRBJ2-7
CSARHDSLLEQYF
TGCAGTGCTAGACACGACTCATTGCTCGAGCAGTACTTC
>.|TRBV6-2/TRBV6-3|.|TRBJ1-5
CASSYSIPGAATGNQPQHF
TGTGCCAGCAGTTACTCGATTCCAGGAGCCGCGACGGGCAATCAGCCCCAGCATTTT
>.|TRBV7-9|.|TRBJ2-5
CASSILPKQALGETQYF
TGTGCCAGCAGTATACTCCCGAAACAGGCCCTTGGAGAGACCCAGTACTTC
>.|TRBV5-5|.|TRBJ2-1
CASSTTDRNNEQFF
TGTGCCAGCAGCACGACGGACAGAAACAATGAGCAGTTCTTC
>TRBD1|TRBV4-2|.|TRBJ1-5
CASSQDRCTGNQPQHF
TGTGCCAGCAGCCAGGACAGGTGTACGGGCAATCAGCCCCAGCATTTT
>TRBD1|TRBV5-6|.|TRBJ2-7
CASSLGQGGEQYF
TGTGCCAGCAGCTTGGGACAGGGGGGAGAGCAGTACTTC
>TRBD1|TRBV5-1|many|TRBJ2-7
CASSQGQGAYEQYF
TGCGCCAGCAGCCAAGGACAGGGTGCCTACGAGCAGTACTTC
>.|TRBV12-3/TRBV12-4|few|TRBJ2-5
CASSPSRQTQETQYF
TGTGCCAGCAGTCCCAGCCGGCAGACCCAAGAGACCCAGTACTTC
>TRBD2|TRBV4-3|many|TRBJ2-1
CASSLQLAAYNEQFF
TGCGCCAGCAGCCTCCAGCTAGCGGCCTACAATGAGCAGTTCTTC
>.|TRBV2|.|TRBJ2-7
CASSSPGSGNEQYF
TGTGCCAGCTCGTCACCGGGGTCTGGAAACGAGCAGTACTTC
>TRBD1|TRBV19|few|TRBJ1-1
CASSTGAEAFF
TGTGCCAGTAGCACAGGGGCTGAAGCTTTCTTT
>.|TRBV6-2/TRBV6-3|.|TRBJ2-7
CASGITDREQYF
TGTGCCAGCGGTATTACCGACAGGGAGCAGTACTTC
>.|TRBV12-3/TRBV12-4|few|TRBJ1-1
CASSLGDYTEAFF
TGTGCCAGCAGTCTAGGGGATTACACTGAAGCTTTCTTT
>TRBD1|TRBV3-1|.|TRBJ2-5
CASRGQGGIQETQYF
TGTGCCAGCAGGGGACAGGGGGGCATCCAAGAGACCCAGTACTTC
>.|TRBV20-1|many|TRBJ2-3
CSARGTDTQYF
TGCAGTGCGAGGGGCACAGATACGCAGTATTTT
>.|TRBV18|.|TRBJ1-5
CASSPRAGGLNQPQHF
TGTGCCAGCTCACCGAGGGCAGGAGGGCTGAATCAGCCCCAGCATTTT
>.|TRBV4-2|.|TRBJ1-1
CASSQDQGIANAFF
TGTGCCAGCAGCCAAGATCAAGGGATCGCCAATGCTTTCTTT
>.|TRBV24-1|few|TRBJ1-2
CATSEEANYGYTF
TGTGCCACCAGTGAGGAAGCTAACTATGGCTACACCTTC
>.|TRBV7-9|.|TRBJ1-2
CASSSNRQASLVYGYTF
TGTGCCAGCAGCTCAAACCGACAGGCCTCCCTAGTTTATGGCTACACCTTC
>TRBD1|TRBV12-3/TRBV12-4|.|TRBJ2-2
CATTREQGYTGELFF
TGTGCCACCACGAGGGAACAGGGGTATACCGGGGAGCTGTTTTTT
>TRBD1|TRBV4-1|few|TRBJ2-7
CASSQDSSHRGYSYEQYF
TGCGCCAGCAGCCAAGACTCGTCTCACAGGGGCTACTCCTACGAGCAGTACTTC
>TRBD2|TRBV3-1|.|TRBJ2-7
CASSQEGLVVYEQYF
TGTGCCAGCAGCCAGGAAGGACTAGTCGTCTACGAGCAGTACTTC